Following are 28 T cell receptor beta chains from one sample sequenced in a study of control samples from healthy donors and cancer patients. Repertoires were generated with immunoSEQ multiplex PCR, while TCRdb's copy carries only in-frame clones and drops some. This sample has 54,000 or so clones, with about 95% found just once. Sequenced: blood. These receptor sequences come from a man between 25 and 39 years old in good health.

The chain links TRBV24-1 to TRBJ1-2; no firm D call. This CDR3 is built from 12 residues. V was shortened by 4 bases and J by 1 base, with 3 bases between the two germline ends. Germline-derived CDR1 and CDR2 are KGHDR and SFDVKD. The CDR3 region has the DNA TGTGCCACCAGTGAGAATAACTATGGCTACACCTTC. Residues: CATSENNYGYTF.

The chain joins TRBV4-3 to TRBJ2-6, with D possibly TRBD2 on 6 matching bases. The CDR3 has 16 amino acids. The V gene lost 0 bases and the J gene lost 2 bases, with 8 bases spanning the gap. The germline gives CDR1 LGHNA, CDR2 YSLEER. CDR3 DNA: TGCGCCAGCAGCCAAGAGGCGGGGACTGGGGCCAACGTCCTGACTTTC. Translated, it gives CASSQEAGTGANVLTF.

The chain couples TRBV5-1 to TRBJ2-7, with 8 bases that match TRBD2. The germline V gene has CDR1 SGHRS and CDR2 YFSETQ. This CDR3 region has 16 residues. V shed 4 bases, J shed 0 bases, and the junction held 9 bases outside the gene matches. DNA of the CDR3: TGCGCCAGCAGCCCAGATAGCGGGACAAGCTCCTACGAGCAGTACTTC. It yields the protein CASSPDSGTSSYEQYF.

In its sample, this clone was seen once. CDR3 nucleotides: TGTGCCAGCAGCTTGAAGGGGGCAGAGACCCAGTACTTC. Its translation: CASSLKGAETQYF. The chain combines TRBV5-4 with TRBJ2-5, with TRBD1 identical over 7 bases. The CDR3 consists of 13 residues. Per the germline V gene, CDR1 is SGHNT and CDR2 is YYREEE (reference sequence). V lost 1 base to trimming and J lost 4 bases; unmatched junction nucleotides: 1. The full variable domain, in which reference TRBV5-4 and TRBJ2-5 provide the parts outside the CDR3, is ETGVTQSPTHLIKTRGQQVTLRCSSQSGHNTVSWYQQALGQGPQFIFQYYREEENGRGNFPPRFSGLQFPNYSSELNVNALELDDSALYLCASSLKGAETQYFGPGTRLLVL.

V and J are TRBV13 and TRBJ2-3; tentative D call: TRBD2 (5 bases). V lost 3 bases, J lost 0 bases, and 10 bases lay in between. The CDR3 loop spans 15 amino acids. Per germline, CDR1 PRHDT and CDR2 FYEKMQ (reference sequence). CDR3 amino acids: CASSLSGASTDTQYF. The CDR3, as DNA: TGTGCCAGCAGCTTGAGCGGCGCAAGCACAGATACGCAGTATTTT.

Only one count was recorded for this clone. V is TRBV6-2 or TRBV6-3 and J is TRBJ1-5; 10 positions match TRBD1. The CDR3 is 18 residues long. With 2 bases clipped from V and 2 bases from J, the junction kept 9 bases outside the gene matches. The germline V gene encodes CDR1 MNHEY and CDR2 SVGEGT. CDR3 DNA: TGTGCCAGCAGTTACATCCGGGACAGGGGATTGGGCAATCAGCCCCAGCATTTT. Its translation: CASSYIRDRGLGNQPQHF.

V and J are TRBV5-5 and TRBJ1-4; TRBD1 might be the D (5 bases). V shed 4 bases and J shed 0 bases, with 13 bases lying between them. This CDR3 region has 16 residues. Per germline, CDR1 SGHKS and CDR2 YYEKEE (reference sequence). The CDR3 bases are TGTGCCAGCAGCCCAGGGCCGGGGGCAACTAATGAAAAACTGTTTTTT. Residues: CASSPGPGATNEKLFF.

The V call is TRBV9, the J call TRBJ2-1, with 7 bases that match TRBD1. Germline-derived CDR1 and CDR2 are SGDLS and YYNGEE. The junction had 6 bases not matched to a gene; V was cut back by 2 bases and J by 4 bases. The length of the CDR3 is 15 residues. The CDR3 DNA reads as TGTGCCAGCAGCGTCGCCGGGACAGCTTACAATGAGCAGTTCTTC. Amino acid sequence: CASSVAGTAYNEQFF.

This chain joins TRBV5-1 and TRBJ1-1; D perhaps matches TRBD1 (5 bases). Germline-derived CDR1 and CDR2 are SGHRS and YFSETQ. The CDR3 totals 14 residues. The V end lost 3 bases, the J end lost 0 bases, and 9 bases lay between the germline ends. The CDR3 nucleotides are TGCGCCAGCAGCTCGGGACTAATGAACACTGAAGCTTTCTTT. This translates into CASSSGLMNTEAFF.

This sequence joins TRBV6-2 or TRBV6-3 and TRBJ2-7, with TRBD2 matching 12 bases. The J segment lost 2 bases and the V segment lost 4 bases, leaving 6 bases of the junction unmatched. From germline, CDR1 is MNHEY and CDR2 SVGEGT. This CDR3 region has 16 residues. The CDR3 coding sequence is TGTGCCAGCAGTTCGACGACTAGCGGGAGAACCTACGAGCAGTACTTC. Translating it yields CASSSTTSGRTYEQYF.

This sequence joins TRBV4-1 and TRBJ1-4; 7 bases are a match to TRBD1. The CDR3 spans 16 residues. J gave up 6 bases and V 1 base, and 8 bases lay outside the gene matches. Germline V gives CDR1 MGHRA, CDR2 YSYEKL. As DNA, the CDR3 is TGCGCCAGCAGCCAAGGCTTAGGGGGCGAGTATGAAAAACTGTTTTTT. Translated: CASSQGLGGEYEKLFF.

This chain uses TRBV27 with TRBJ2-1; 9 bases are a match to TRBD2. The germline V gene has CDR1 MNHEY and CDR2 SMNVEV (reference sequence). The CDR3 covers 18 residues. V shed 2 bases and J 6 bases; nucleotides not matched to a gene: 14. CDR3: CASSLRPPGLAFSNEQFF. The CDR3 DNA is TGTGCCAGCAGTTTACGCCCTCCGGGACTAGCATTTAGCAATGAGCAGTTCTTC.

The rearrangement joins TRBV27 to TRBJ2-3; a possible D gene is TRBD1 (5 bases). Germline V gives CDR1 MNHEY, CDR2 SMNVEV (reference sequence). The V gene lost 4 bases and the J gene lost 0 bases, with 8 bases spanning the gap. CDR3 length: 14 residues. The CDR3 nucleotides are TGTGCCAGCAGTTCGGACACAAGCACAGATACGCAGTATTTT. This gives the protein CASSSDTSTDTQYF.

The V gene is TRBV7-3, the J gene TRBJ2-1; D is unresolved. Germline CDR1 SGHTA, CDR2 FQGTGA. The CDR3 has 11 residues. Trimming removed 5 bases at V and 7 bases at J, with 6 bases between. The CDR3 sequence: CASSKGNEQFF. CDR3 DNA: TGTGCCAGCAGCAAAGGGAATGAGCAGTTCTTC.

The chain has TRBV9 and TRBJ1-4; D gene uncertain. This CDR3 comprises 13 residues. With 5 bases removed from V and 0 bases from J, the gap between germline ends came to 5 bases. CDR1 and CDR2 (germline): SGDLS, YYNGEE. The chain's CDR3 is CASRRSTNEKLFF. The CDR3 DNA reads TGTGCCAGCAGAAGATCAACTAATGAAAAACTGTTTTTT.

The V gene is TRBV5-1, the J gene TRBJ2-1, with unresolved D. Trimming took off 0 bases at V and 8 bases at J, with 9 bases between the two ends. Germline CDR1 SGHRS, CDR2 YFSETQ. This CDR3 has 13 amino acids. The CDR3: CASSLVRADEQFF. The DNA for the CDR3 is TGCGCCAGCAGCTTGGTAAGGGCTGATGAGCAGTTCTTC.

In nucleotides, the CDR3 is TGTGCCAGCAGTAACTCCGACCCGTTCTATAATTCACCCCTCCACTTT. Its protein is CASSNSDPFYNSPLHF. This sequence joins TRBV27 and TRBJ1-6; D remains ambiguous. This CDR3 has 16 amino acids. CDR1 is MNHEY and CDR2 is SMNVEV in the germline V gene (reference sequence). Deletions cut 5 bases from V and 3 bases from J, with 14 bases between.

V gene TRBV6-4 combines with J gene TRBJ2-1, with D perhaps TRBD1 or TRBD2 (6 bases each). Trimming removed 4 bases from V and 8 bases from J, with 15 bases in between. This CDR3 is built from 14 residues. Germline V CDR1 and CDR2: MRHNA, SNTAGT. CDR3 nucleotide sequence: TGTGCCAGCAGTGCCGGGGGCGCGGGATATGAGCAGTTCTTC. Protein sequence: CASSAGGAGYEQFF.

The gene calls are TRBV7-8 and TRBJ1-5; TRBD1 aligns across 7 bases. The V segment lost 5 bases and the J segment 6 bases; nucleotides outside the gene matches: 13. The CDR3 consists of 16 residues. Looked up from germline, CDR1 is SGHVS and CDR2 is FQNEAQ. The CDR3 nucleotides are TGTGCCAGCAGCGCTCGGGACAGAGGGTTGGGTCAGCCCCAGCATTTT. Translating it yields CASSARDRGLGQPQHF. Supplemented by reference TRBV7-8 and TRBJ1-5, the full variable domain reads GAGVSQSPRYKVAKRGQDVALRCDPISGHVSLFWYQQALGQGPEFLTYFQNEAQLDKSGLPSDRFFAERPEGSVSTLKIQRTQQEDSAVYLCASSARDRGLGQPQHFGDGTRLSIL.

This clone has just one count. The J gene is TRBJ2-1, the V gene TRBV27, with a weak D call TRBD1 (5 bases). CDR1 is MNHEY, CDR2 SMNVEV, per germline (reference sequence). This CDR3 is 15 amino acids long. V lost 2 bases to trimming and J lost 6 bases, with 14 bases between them. The DNA of the CDR3 is TGTGCCAGCAGTTTAATGCAGGGAATTTTCAATGAGCAGTTCTTC. Translation gives CASSLMQGIFNEQFF.

V gene TRBV4-1 combines with J gene TRBJ2-7; 12 bases fit TRBD2. Trimming removed 0 bases from V and 3 bases from J; junction bases left unmatched: 9. The CDR3 covers 18 residues. Germline CDR1 MGHRA, CDR2 YSYEKL. The chain's CDR3 is CASSQDRGTSGSFYEQYF. As DNA, the CDR3 is TGCGCCAGCAGCCAAGATCGTGGGACTAGCGGGTCCTTCTACGAGCAGTACTTC.

This chain joins TRBV18 and TRBJ2-1; the match to TRBD1 covers 7 bases. Germline assignment: CDR1 KGHSH and CDR2 LQKENI. Trimming removed 1 base from V and 6 bases from J; junction bases left unmatched: 9. This CDR3 contains 16 residues. For the CDR3, the DNA is TGTGCCAGCTCACCACGTCGGGACAGTTGGTTCAATGAGCAGTTCTTC. It translates to CASSPRRDSWFNEQFF.

The rearrangement links TRBV30 to TRBJ1-2; D call uncertain. V was trimmed by 1 base and J by 7 bases, leaving 7 bases between them. The CDR3 has 11 residues. Germline lookup yields CDR1 GTSNPN and CDR2 SVGIG (reference sequence). The CDR3: CAWSERPGYTF. The CDR3 DNA follows: TGTGCCTGGAGTGAGAGGCCTGGCTACACCTTC.

The rearrangement uses TRBV20-1 and TRBJ2-1; 7 bases agree with TRBD1. CDR1 is DFQATT and CDR2 is SNEGSKA in the germline V gene (reference sequence). Losses at the gene ends were 5 bases for V and 14 bases for J; bases not matched to a gene: 6. The CDR3 is made up of 10 amino acids. Here the CDR3 DNA reads TGCAGTGCTCTCCGGGACAGAGAGTTCTTC. Translation gives CSALRDREFF.

The chain is built from TRBV5-6 and TRBJ1-3; maybe TRBD1 (6 bases). CDR1 is SGHDT and CDR2 is YYEEEE in the germline V gene. The CDR3 runs 16 residues. V lost 2 bases and J 2 bases, leaving 14 bases between the germline ends. The CDR3, as DNA: TGTGCCAGCAGCTTAACACAGGGAAGGACTGGAAACACCATATATTTT. Protein: CASSLTQGRTGNTIYF.

This sequence joins TRBV9 and TRBJ2-7; D perhaps matches TRBD2 (5 bases). Germline V lookup: CDR1 SGDLS, CDR2 YYNGEE. The CDR3 is made up of 14 amino acids. The V and J ends lost 0 bases and 5 bases respectively, with 12 bases between them. The CDR3 DNA follows: TGTGCCAGCAGCGTAGGAGGGAATAGCGACGAGCAGTACTTC. Amino acid sequence: CASSVGGNSDEQYF.

This clone was found once. V is TRBV27 and J is TRBJ2-1; 9 bases align to TRBD2. The CDR3 spans 18 residues. The germline V gene has CDR1 MNHEY and CDR2 SMNVEV (reference sequence). V shed 0 bases and J 2 bases; nucleotides not matched to a gene: 8. The CDR3 DNA follows: TGTGCCAGCAGTTTATCTTCCAATCTAGCGGGACCCTACAATGAGCAGTTCTTC. Protein product: CASSLSSNLAGPYNEQFF.

V usage is TRBV6-6 and J usage is TRBJ1-1, with no clear D. CDR3 length: 15 residues. Between the trimmed V and J ends, which lost 0 bases and 1 base, there was a span of 9 bases. Germline V gene lookup returns CDR1 MNHNY and CDR2 SVGAGI (reference sequence). The DNA for the CDR3 is TGTGCCAGCAGTTACTCGGGCGGAAAGAACACTGAAGCTTTCTTT. Translated, it gives CASSYSGGKNTEAFF.